A single count supports the clone carrying this T cell receptor beta chain. The target antigen is unknown. This record belongs to a study of shared clonotypes between healthy human individuals. Study context: The plates for each donor numbered three CD4 naive, three CD4 memory, two CD8 naive and one CD8 memory. Study results and caveats: Naive CD4 clonotypes overlapped across a handful of donors at around 5%. Only a few donors were included, so the genetic and exposure-history diversity represented was limited.

The method was immunoSEQ multiplex PCR; TCRdb's version includes in-frame clones alone and lacks a portion of them. The table has 2 million to 2.5 million clones, around 92% seen once. All donors were Caucasian adults living in Nashville, Tennessee. From germline, CDR1 is MGHRA and CDR2 YSYEKL. This CDR3 region has 15 residues. Losses at the gene ends were 4 bases for V and 7 bases for J; bases not matched to a gene: 9. Input material: naive CD4+ T cells from PBMCs. Subset defined: CD45RA+ positively selected. This TCR was recovered from a man aged 18 to 30 in good health. Some clones in this sample may be carry-over from other donors' samples. V and J are TRBV4-1 and TRBJ1-4; 7 nucleotides align to TRBD1. CDR3 loop: CASSLTSGDSEKLFF. CDR3 DNA sequence: TGCGCCAGCAGCCTGACCTCCGGGGACAGTGAAAAACTGTTTTTT.